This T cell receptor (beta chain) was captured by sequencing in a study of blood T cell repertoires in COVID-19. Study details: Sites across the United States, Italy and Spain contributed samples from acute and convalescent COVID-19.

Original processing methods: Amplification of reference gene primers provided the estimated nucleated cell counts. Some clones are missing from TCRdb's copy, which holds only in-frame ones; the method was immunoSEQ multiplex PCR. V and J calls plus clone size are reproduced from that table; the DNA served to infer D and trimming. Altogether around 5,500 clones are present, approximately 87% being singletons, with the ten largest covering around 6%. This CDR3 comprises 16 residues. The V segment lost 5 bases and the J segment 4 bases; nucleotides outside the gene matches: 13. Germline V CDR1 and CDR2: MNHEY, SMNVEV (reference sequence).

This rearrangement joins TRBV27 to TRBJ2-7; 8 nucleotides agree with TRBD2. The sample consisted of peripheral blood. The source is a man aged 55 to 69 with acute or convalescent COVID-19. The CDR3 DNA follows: TGTGCCAGCAGTCCCGGAGGCGGCGGGAGGAGGTACGAGCAGTACTTC. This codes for CASSPGGGGRRYEQYF.